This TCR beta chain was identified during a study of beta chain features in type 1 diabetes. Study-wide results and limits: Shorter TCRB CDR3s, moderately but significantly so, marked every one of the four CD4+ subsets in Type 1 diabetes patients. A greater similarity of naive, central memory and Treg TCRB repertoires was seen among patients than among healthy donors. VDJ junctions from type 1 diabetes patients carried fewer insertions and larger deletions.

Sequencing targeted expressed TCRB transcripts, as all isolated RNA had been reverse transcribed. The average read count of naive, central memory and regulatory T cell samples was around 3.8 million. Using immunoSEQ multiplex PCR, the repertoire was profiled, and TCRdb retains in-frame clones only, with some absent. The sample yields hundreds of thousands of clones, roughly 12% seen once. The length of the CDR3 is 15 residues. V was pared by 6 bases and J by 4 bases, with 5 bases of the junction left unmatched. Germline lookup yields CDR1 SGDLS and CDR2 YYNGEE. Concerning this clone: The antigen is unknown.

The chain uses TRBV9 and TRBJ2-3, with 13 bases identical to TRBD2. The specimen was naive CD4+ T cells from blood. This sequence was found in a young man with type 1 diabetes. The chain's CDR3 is CASTRTSGGPDTQYF. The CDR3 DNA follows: TGTGCCAGCACCCGGACTAGCGGGGGCCCAGATACGCAGTATTTT. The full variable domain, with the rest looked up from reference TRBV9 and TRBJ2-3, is DSGVTQTPKHLITATGQRVTLRCSPRSGDLSVYWYQQSLDQGLQFLIQYYNGEERAKGNILERFSAQQFPDLHSELNLSSLELGDSALYFCASTRTSGGPDTQYFGPGTRLTVL.